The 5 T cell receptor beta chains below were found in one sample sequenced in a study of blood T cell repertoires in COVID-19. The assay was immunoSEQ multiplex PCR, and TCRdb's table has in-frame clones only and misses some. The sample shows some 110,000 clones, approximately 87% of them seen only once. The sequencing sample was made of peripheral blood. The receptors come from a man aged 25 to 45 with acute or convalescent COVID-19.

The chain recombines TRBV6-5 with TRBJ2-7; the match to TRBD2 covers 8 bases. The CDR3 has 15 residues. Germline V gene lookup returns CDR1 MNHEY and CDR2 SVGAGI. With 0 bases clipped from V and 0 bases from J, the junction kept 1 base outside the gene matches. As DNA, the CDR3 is TGTGCCAGCAGTTACTCTAGCGGGGTCTCCTACGAGCAGTACTTC. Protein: CASSYSSGVSYEQYF.

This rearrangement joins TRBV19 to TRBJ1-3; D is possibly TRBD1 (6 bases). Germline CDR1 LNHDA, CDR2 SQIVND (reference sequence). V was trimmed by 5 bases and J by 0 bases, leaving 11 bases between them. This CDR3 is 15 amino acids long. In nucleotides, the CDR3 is TGTGCCAGTAGTGTCCAGGGGTTCTCTGGAAACACCATATATTTT. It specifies CASSVQGFSGNTIYF.

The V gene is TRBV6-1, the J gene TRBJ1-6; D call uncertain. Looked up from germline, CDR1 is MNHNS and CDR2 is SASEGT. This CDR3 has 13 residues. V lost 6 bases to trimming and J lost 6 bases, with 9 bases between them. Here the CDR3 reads CASRPEANSPLHF. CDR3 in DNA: TGTGCCAGCAGACCCGAGGCTAATTCACCCCTCCACTTT.

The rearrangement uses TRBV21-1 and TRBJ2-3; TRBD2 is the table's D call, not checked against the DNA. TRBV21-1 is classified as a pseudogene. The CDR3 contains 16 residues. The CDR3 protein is CASSKWGDLSTDTQYF. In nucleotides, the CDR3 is TGTGCCAGCAGCAAATGGGGGGACCTTAGCACAGATACGCAGTATTTT.

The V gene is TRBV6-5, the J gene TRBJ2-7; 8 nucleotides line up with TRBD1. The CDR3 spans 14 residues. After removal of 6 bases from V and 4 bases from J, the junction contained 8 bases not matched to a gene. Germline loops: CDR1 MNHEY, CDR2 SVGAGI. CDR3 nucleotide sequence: TGTGCCAGCAGCCCCGGACAGGGTTCGTACGAGCAGTACGTC. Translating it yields CASSPGQGSYEQYV.